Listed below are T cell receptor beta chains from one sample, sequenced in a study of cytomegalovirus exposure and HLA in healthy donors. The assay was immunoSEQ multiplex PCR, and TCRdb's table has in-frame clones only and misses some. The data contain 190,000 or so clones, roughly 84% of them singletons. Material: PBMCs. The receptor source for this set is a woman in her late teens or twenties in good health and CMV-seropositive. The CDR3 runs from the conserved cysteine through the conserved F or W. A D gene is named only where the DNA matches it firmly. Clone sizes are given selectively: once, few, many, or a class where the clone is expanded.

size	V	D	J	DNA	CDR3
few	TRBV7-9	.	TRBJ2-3	TGTGCCAGCAGCTTAGAATACACAGATACGCAGTATTTT	CASSLEYTDTQYF
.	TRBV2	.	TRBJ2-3	TGTGCCAGCAGTAACCAGGACCAGGGCCCTGGCACAGATACGCAGTATTTT	CASSNQDQGPGTDTQYF
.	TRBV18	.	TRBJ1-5	TGTGCCAGCTCACCTCAACGGGATCAGCCCCAGCATTTT	CASSPQRDQPQHF
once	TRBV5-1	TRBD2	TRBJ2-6	TGCGCCAGCAGCTTGCCGGGGGGTACTGGGGCCAACGTCCTGACTTTC	CASSLPGGTGANVLTF
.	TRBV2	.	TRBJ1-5	TGTGCCAGCAGCCAAACAGGGAGTTTGGTCCAGCCCCAGCATTTT	CASSQTGSLVQPQHF
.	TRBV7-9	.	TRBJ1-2	TGTGCCAGCAGCTTAAATAGGCAGGTTGACTATGGCTACACCTTC	CASSLNRQVDYGYTF
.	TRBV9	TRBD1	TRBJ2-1	TGTGCCAGCAGCACGGACAGGGGGACCTACAATGAGCAGTTCTTC	CASSTDRGTYNEQFF
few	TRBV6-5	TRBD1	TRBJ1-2	TGTGCCAGCAGTTACCGACAGGGAGTGAGTGGCTACACCTTC	CASSYRQGVSGYTF
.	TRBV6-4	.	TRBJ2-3	TGTGCCAGCAGTGAGGGTATCGGGTCCCGCACAGATACGCAGTATTTT	CASSEGIGSRTDTQYF
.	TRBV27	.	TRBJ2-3	TGTGCCAGCAGTGGCGGGACTAGCACAGATACGCAGTATTTT	CASSGGTSTDTQYF
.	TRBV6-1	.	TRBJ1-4	TGTGCCAGCAGTGAAAGGCAGGGAAGGGCAAAACTGTTTTTT	CASSERQGRAKLFF
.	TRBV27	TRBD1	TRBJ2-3	TGTGCCAGCAGTTTATTGGCTATTGGGGGACAGGGAAGCACAGATACGCAGTATTTT	CASSLLAIGGQGSTDTQYF
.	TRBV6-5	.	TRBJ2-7	TGTGCCAGCAGTTCGGGACTCAACTCCTACGAGCAGTACTTC	CASSSGLNSYEQYF
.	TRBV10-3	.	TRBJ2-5	TGTGCCATCAGTAAAGCAGGGGCCGACGAGACCCAGTACTTC	CAISKAGADETQYF
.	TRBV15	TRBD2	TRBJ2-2	TGTGCCACCAGCAGAGCGGTGGGACCGCTAGCAACGGGGGGGCCCGGCACCGGGGAGCTGTTTTTT	CATSRAVGPLATGGPGTGELFF
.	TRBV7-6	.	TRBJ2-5	TGTGCCAGCAGCCCTAGTGGCCAAGAGACCCAGTACTTC	CASSPSGQETQYF
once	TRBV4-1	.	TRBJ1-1	TGCGCCAGCAGCCCAGTCGGGGTTGTTCGGACTGAAGCTTTCTTT	CASSPVGVVRTEAFF
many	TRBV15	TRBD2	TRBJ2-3	TGTGCCACCAGCAGAGAAGCGGGGGGGCCAGATACGCAGTATTTT	CATSREAGGPDTQYF
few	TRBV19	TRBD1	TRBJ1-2	TGTGCCAGTAGACTGGACAGGTCGTATGGCTACACCTTC	CASRLDRSYGYTF
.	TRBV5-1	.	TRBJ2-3	TGCGCCAGCAGCTTCGGGGGGCGTGGAGATACGCAGTATTTT	CASSFGGRGDTQYF
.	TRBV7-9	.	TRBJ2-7	TGTGCCAGCAACCGGGGACAAAGGAGCTCCTACGAGCAGTACTTC	CASNRGQRSSYEQYF
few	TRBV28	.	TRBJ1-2	TGTGCCAGCGAAGAGATTCCGGACTATGGCTACACCTTC	CASEEIPDYGYTF
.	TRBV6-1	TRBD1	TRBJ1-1	TGTGCCAGCAGTGAATTACCGGGACAGGGAAACGGGAAAGCTTTCTTT	CASSELPGQGNGKAFF
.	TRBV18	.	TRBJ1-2	TGTGCCAGCTCCCCTGTCTACGGGAGCTATGGCTACACCTTC	CASSPVYGSYGYTF
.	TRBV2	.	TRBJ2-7	TGTGCCAGCAGTGTCTTAGCAGGGGCCGGGACCTCGGCGCAGTACTTC	CASSVLAGAGTSAQYF
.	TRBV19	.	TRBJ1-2	TGTGCCAGTAGTCTCACGTGGTTGGCTCCCAACTATGGCTACACCTTC	CASSLTWLAPNYGYTF
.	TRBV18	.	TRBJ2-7	TGTGCCAGCTCACCGGGCCCGTTGGACAGCAGCCCCTCCTACGAGCAGTACTTC	CASSPGPLDSSPSYEQYF
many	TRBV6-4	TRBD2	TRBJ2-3	TGTGCCAGCAGTGACTCTAGCGGGGGGGCAGATACGCAGTATTTT	CASSDSSGGADTQYF
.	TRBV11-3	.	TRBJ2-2	TGTGCCAGCAGCCCCCGCACCGGGGAGCTGTTTTTT	CASSPRTGELFF
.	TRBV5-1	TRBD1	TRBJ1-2	TGCGCCAGCAGCTTACCTACGGGACAGGGCTACACCTTC	CASSLPTGQGYTF
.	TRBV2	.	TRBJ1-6	TGTGCCAGCAGTGGGGGCAGCTATTCACCCCTCCACTTT	CASSGGSYSPLHF
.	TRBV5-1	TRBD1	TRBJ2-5	TGCGCCAGCAGCGGTGGGGGACAGACCCAAGAGACCCAGTACTTC	CASSGGGQTQETQYF
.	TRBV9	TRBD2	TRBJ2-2	TGTGCCAGCAGCGTAGGGCGGGGGGCGAACACCGGGGAGCTGTTTTTT	CASSVGRGANTGELFF
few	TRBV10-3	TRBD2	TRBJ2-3	TGTGCCATCAGTTACTCTCAGCGGGGGCGCCGCACAGATACGCAGTATTTT	CAISYSQRGRRTDTQYF
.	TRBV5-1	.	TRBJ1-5	TGCGCCAGCAGCTTGGGTGGCGGATCGGGTCAGCCCCAGCATTTT	CASSLGGGSGQPQHF
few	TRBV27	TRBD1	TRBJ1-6	TGTGCCAGCAGTTTAAGAGGGACAGTTAATTCACCCCTCCACTTT	CASSLRGTVNSPLHF
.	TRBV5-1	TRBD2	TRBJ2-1	TGCGCCAGCAGCTTGACTGTGACTAGCGGGGGGGCCCGGAATGAGCAGTTCTTC	CASSLTVTSGGARNEQFF
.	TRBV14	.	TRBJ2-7	TGTGCCAGCAGCCCCCGTGGGGCACCCTACGAGCAGTACTTC	CASSPRGAPYEQYF
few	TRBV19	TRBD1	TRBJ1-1	TGTGCCAGCCGGACAGGGAACACTGAAGCTTTCTTT	CASRTGNTEAFF
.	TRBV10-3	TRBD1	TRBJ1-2	TGTGCCATCAGTGAGTCGTCGGGACAGGGTTATGGCTACACCTTC	CAISESSGQGYGYTF
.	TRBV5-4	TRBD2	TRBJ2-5	TGTGCCAGCAGCTTGAAGCGGGGGGCTGAGACCCAGTACTTC	CASSLKRGAETQYF
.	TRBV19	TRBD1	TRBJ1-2	TGTGCCAGTAGTATATCTTTGGGACAGAACTATGGCTACACCTTC	CASSISLGQNYGYTF
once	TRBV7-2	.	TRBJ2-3	TGTGCCAGCAGCGACCGGGACTGGAGGAAAGGAGCCACAGATACGCAGTATTTT	CASSDRDWRKGATDTQYF
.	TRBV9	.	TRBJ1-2	TGTGCCAGCAGCGGCCAACAGTACGGGGGGCTTAGGGGCTACACCTTC	CASSGQQYGGLRGYTF
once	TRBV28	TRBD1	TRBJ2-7	TGTGCCAGCGGAAATGGAGGGACAGGGCGTAGGGGGGAGCAGTACTTC	CASGNGGTGRRGEQYF
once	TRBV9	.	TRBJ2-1	TGTGCCAGCAGCCCGGGTTTGGGTAAGCAGTTCTTC	CASSPGLGKQFF
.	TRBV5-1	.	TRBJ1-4	TGCGCCAGCAGTCTCGGGGGGTCTGGTAATGAAAAACTGTTTTTT	CASSLGGSGNEKLFF
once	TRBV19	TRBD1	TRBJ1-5	TGTGCCAGTAGCCCCGGACAGGGGAATCAGCCCCAGCATTTT	CASSPGQGNQPQHF
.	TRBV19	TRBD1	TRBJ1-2	TGTGCCAGTACCCCAGACAGGGGCTATGGCTACACCTTC	CASTPDRGYGYTF
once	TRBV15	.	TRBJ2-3	TGTGCCACCAGCACAGGTCAAAGCACAGATACGCAGTATTTT	CATSTGQSTDTQYF
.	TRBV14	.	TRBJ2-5	TGTGCCAGCAGCCAAGATCTAGCTGGGACCCAGTACTTC	CASSQDLAGTQYF
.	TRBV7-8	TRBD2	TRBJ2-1	TGTGCCAGCAGCCTATCCCCTCGCGGGGGGGTCAATGAGCAGTTCTTC	CASSLSPRGGVNEQFF
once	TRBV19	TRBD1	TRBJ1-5	TGTGCCAGTAGTATGCATCAAGGGACAGGGGATCAGCCCCAGCATTTT	CASSMHQGTGDQPQHF
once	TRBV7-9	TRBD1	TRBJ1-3	TGTGCCAGCAGCGTACAGGGGGCAAACACCATATATTTT	CASSVQGANTIYF
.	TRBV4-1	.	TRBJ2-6	TGCGCCAGCAGCCAAGACGAGGGGACAGGGGCCAACGTCCTGACTTTC	CASSQDEGTGANVLTF
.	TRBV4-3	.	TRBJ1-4	TGCGCCAGCAGCCAAGATCACGGGGAAAAACTGTTTTTT	CASSQDHGEKLFF